Below, one T cell receptor (beta chain) is given with its context. Reverse transcription of roughly 0.45 to 1 ug RNA was performed with random hexamers. Each CDR3 protein is one row after TCRdb ran MiXCR on the immunoSEQ multiplex PCR reads. Of some 160,000 distinct CDR3 sequences listed, around 90% are singletons. This sample stems from a study of CD8 T cells in Susac syndrome. Germline V lookup: CDR1 KGHDR, CDR2 SFDVKD. This CDR3 contains 15 residues. The V end lost 4 bases, the J end lost 5 bases, and 16 bases lay between the germline ends. The clonotype originates from a human donor in good health. The sample was CD4+ T cells from PBMCs. The chain links TRBV24-1 to TRBJ2-5; D might be TRBD2 (6 bases). The CDR3 reads CATSDPGLELETQYF. The CDR3 bases are TGTGCCACCAGTGACCCGGGACTCGAGTTGGAGACCCAGTACTTC.